The TCR beta chain described here comes from a study of blood T cell repertoires in COVID-19. V was clipped by 2 bases and J by 6 bases; unmatched bases: 10. This CDR3 is 17 amino acids long. Germline V gene data show CDR1 as SGHTA and CDR2 as FQGNSA. Produced via immunoSEQ multiplex PCR; TCRdb's table is partial and in-frame only. The sample has about 80,000 clones; 90% are singletons. The chain recombines TRBV7-2 with TRBJ1-5; 10 bases are a match to TRBD1. Material for sequencing was peripheral blood. The receptor comes from a woman at least 80 years old with active or convalescent COVID-19. The CDR3 DNA sequence: TGTGCCAGCAGCTTACAACCGGGACAGGGGTTGGGTCAGCCCCAGCATTTT. Translating it yields CASSLQPGQGLGQPQHF.